The T cell receptor beta chain described here comes from a study of shared clonotypes between healthy human individuals. Trimming took 0 bases from V and 7 from J, leaving 11 bases between them. This CDR3 region has 14 residues. The V gene's germline CDR1 is SGHKS and CDR2 YYEKEE (reference sequence). TCRdb keeps only in-frame clones here, not all; method: immunoSEQ multiplex PCR. The sample lists about 560,000 clones; around three quarters were seen once. The chain couples TRBV5-5 to TRBJ1-5; maybe TRBD1 (5 bases). Material for sequencing was PBMCs. This receptor was obtained from a woman in her thirties or forties in good health. Some clones in this sample may be carry-over from other donors' samples. CDR3 amino acids: CASSLGTSFQPQHF. In nucleotides, the CDR3 is TGTGCCAGCAGCTTGGGGACAAGCTTCCAGCCCCAGCATTTT.